This T cell receptor (beta chain) was identified during a study of blood T cell repertoires in COVID-19. Study details: The United States, Italy and Spain supplied acute and convalescent COVID-19 samples. In each case, the material was cDNA or gDNA derived from T cells, B-cell-depleted T cells, or PBMCs.

Authors' analysis steps: Amplification from reference gene primers served as the basis for estimated nucleated cell counts. TCRdb's copy holds only in-frame clones and misses some; the assay was immunoSEQ multiplex PCR. V, J and clone size were drawn from that table, and D and trimming were deduced from the DNA. Among around 130,000 clones listed, about four fifths were seen once. The sample consisted of peripheral blood. This sequence originates from a human donor in a cohort sampled during active COVID-19.

The DNA for the CDR3 is TGTGCCAGCAGTCTCGGGACAGGGGTAGGCTACACCTTC. Translation: CASSLGTGVGYTF. The chain links TRBV27 to TRBJ1-2, with TRBD1 matching 10 bases. This CDR3 has 13 amino acids. The V segment lost 5 bases and the J segment 8 bases; nucleotides outside the gene matches: 5. CDR1 is MNHEY, CDR2 SMNVEV, per germline (reference sequence).